These 10 T cell receptor beta chains were sequenced from one sample in a study of T cell repertoires in cytomegalovirus infection. TCRdb reanalysed the reads using MiXCR and keeps one entry per CDR3 protein. The data show more than 90,000 distinct CDR3 sequences, roughly a tenth seen once. Which antigens these TCRs recognize remains unknown. The sample taken for sequencing was PBMCs, sequenced either directly or after in vitro stimulation (not recorded which). The receptor source for this set is a human donor in good health (CMV status not recorded). Some clones in this sample may be carry-over from other donors' samples.

This clonotype was counted at least ten times. CDR3 residues: CASSLAQVGGETQYF. The CDR3 DNA is TGTGCCAGCAGCTTAGCTCAGGTCGGGGGAGAGACCCAGTACTTC. The chain carries TRBV7-2 and TRBJ2-5; D may be TRBD2 (6 bases). This CDR3 is built from 15 residues. CDR1 is SGHTA, CDR2 FQGNSA, per germline. Between the trimmed V and J ends, which lost 0 bases and 4 bases, there was a span of 12 bases.

This clonotype appeared many times. The chain has TRBV7-2 and TRBJ2-5; TRBD2 aligns across 8 bases. Germline lookup yields CDR1 SGHTA and CDR2 FQGNSA. The CDR3 is made up of 14 amino acids. Unmatched junction bases numbered 7, after V lost 5 bases and J lost 5 bases. The CDR3, as DNA: TGTGCCAGCAGCCGGACTAGCAACGGGGAGACCCAGTACTTC. It codes for CASSRTSNGETQYF.

The J gene is TRBJ1-1, the V gene TRBV20-1; no clear D. The germline V and J ends were trimmed by 0 bases and 1 base, with 12 bases remaining between them. Germline CDR1 DFQATT, CDR2 SNEGSKA (reference sequence). The length of the CDR3 is 15 residues. CDR3 nucleotide sequence: TGCAGTGCTAGAGATCTCCCAGGACCGAACACTGAAGCTTTCTTT. The encoded protein is CSARDLPGPNTEAFF.

This clonotype was picked up many times. The genes are TRBV12-3 or TRBV12-4 and TRBJ2-7; 8 bases match TRBD1. The CDR3 is 16 amino acids. V shed 6 bases, J shed 0 bases, and the junction held 10 bases outside the gene matches. The CDR3 loop is CASSSSRDRYSYEQYF. The CDR3 DNA reads as TGTGCCAGCAGCTCAAGCCGGGACAGGTACTCCTACGAGCAGTACTTC.

In the case of this clonotype: A much larger clone lies one base from this, so it may be a read error. The rearrangement uses TRBV12-3 or TRBV12-4 and TRBJ1-6, with 8 nucleotides matching TRBD1. The CDR3 runs 15 residues. The CDR3 DNA follows: TGTACCAGCAGTTTGGGACAGGTCTATAATTCACCCCTCCACTTT. This gives the protein CTSSLGQVYNSPLHF.

The chain carries TRBV5-1 and TRBJ1-2; D unresolved. Germline CDR1 reads SGHRS; CDR2 reads YFSETQ. V dropped 1 base and J dropped 4 bases, with 11 bases sitting between them. This CDR3 spans 14 amino acids. CDR3 DNA sequence: TGCGCCAGCAGCTTGAAGGCAGGACTCTATGGCTACACCTTC. This sequence encodes CASSLKAGLYGYTF.

This clonotype was seen many times. V and J are TRBV2 and TRBJ2-1; D gene uncertain. The CDR3 contains 11 residues. The germline gives CDR1 SNHLY, CDR2 FYNNEI. Trimming cost V 6 bases and J 9 bases, with 9 bases left between them. DNA for the CDR3: TGTGCCAGCAGGGTTGAGGTTGAGCAGTTCTTC. As protein: CASRVEVEQFF.

The V call is TRBV6-1, the J call TRBJ2-7; D ambiguous. The CDR3 loop spans 11 amino acids. Germline V lookup: CDR1 MNHNS, CDR2 SASEGT. V dropped 6 bases and J dropped 2 bases, with 5 bases sitting between them. For the CDR3, the DNA is TGTGCCAGCAGGAATACCTACGAGCAGTACGTC. Translated: CASRNTYEQYV.

This clonotype was counted at least ten times. The chain links TRBV6-1 to TRBJ2-7; no definite D call. The CDR3 runs to 12 residues. The germline CDR1 and CDR2 sequences are MNHNS and SASEGT. V dropped 2 bases and J dropped 4 bases, with 6 bases sitting between them. The CDR3 DNA sequence: TGTGCCAGCAGTGAACGCAGGTACGAGCAGTACGTC. It translates to CASSERRYEQYV.

This clonotype was counted ten times or more. The chain's CDR3 is CASSSSRQGGNEQFF. CDR3 DNA sequence: TGTGCCAGCAGCTCGAGCCGGCAGGGAGGTAATGAGCAGTTCTTC. The chain couples TRBV7-9 to TRBJ2-1; perhaps TRBD2 as D (6 bases). This CDR3 has 15 residues. V was shortened by 4 bases and J by 7 bases, with 17 bases between the two germline ends. Per the germline V gene, CDR1 is SEHNR and CDR2 is FQNEAQ (reference sequence).